This T cell receptor (beta chain) was sequenced in a study of blood T cell repertoires in COVID-19. Study information: Researchers got acute and convalescent COVID-19 samples from the United States, Italy and Spain. The cDNA or gDNA used as material had been derived from T cells, B-cell-depleted T cells, or PBMCs.

This CDR3 region has 15 residues. Germline CDR1 is SEHNR and CDR2 is FQNEAQ (reference sequence). Deletions cut 7 bases from V and 4 bases from J, with 14 bases between. The authors' processing: By means of reference gene primer amplification, nucleated cell counts were estimated. Some clones are missing from TCRdb's copy, which holds only in-frame ones; the method was immunoSEQ multiplex PCR. The V and J calls and clone size were taken over from that table, and D and trimming were inferred from the DNA. The table includes under 250,000 clones, 92% detected once. The source of this sequence is a man between 25 and 39 years old with acute or convalescent COVID-19. V and J are TRBV7-9 and TRBJ2-6; the D gene is possibly TRBD2 (5 bases). Sample: peripheral blood. The CDR3 loop is CASTPEDPGANVLTF. CDR3 nucleotides: TGTGCCAGCACCCCGGAGGACCCCGGGGCCAACGTCCTGACTTTC.